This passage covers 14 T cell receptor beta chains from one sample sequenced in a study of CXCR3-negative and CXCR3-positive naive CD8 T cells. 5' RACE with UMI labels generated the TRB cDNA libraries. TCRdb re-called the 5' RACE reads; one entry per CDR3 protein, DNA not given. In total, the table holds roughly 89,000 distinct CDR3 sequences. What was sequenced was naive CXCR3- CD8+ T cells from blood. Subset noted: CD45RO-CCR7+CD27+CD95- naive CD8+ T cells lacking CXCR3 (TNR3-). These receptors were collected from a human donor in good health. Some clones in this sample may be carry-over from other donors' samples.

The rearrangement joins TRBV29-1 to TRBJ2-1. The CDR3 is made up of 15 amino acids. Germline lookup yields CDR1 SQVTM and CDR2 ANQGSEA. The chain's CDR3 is CSVEATESSYNEQFF.

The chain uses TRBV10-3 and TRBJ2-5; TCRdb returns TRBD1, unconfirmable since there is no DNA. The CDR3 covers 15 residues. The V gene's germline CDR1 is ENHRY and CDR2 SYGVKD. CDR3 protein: CAISESSARGETQYF.

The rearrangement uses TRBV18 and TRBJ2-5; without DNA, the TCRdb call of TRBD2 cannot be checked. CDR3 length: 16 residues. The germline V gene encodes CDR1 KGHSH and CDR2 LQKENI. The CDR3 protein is CASSPSASRIQETQYF.

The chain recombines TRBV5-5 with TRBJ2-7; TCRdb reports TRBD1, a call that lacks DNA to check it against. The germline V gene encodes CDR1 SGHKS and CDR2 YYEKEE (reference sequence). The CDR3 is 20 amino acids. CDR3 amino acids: CASSLLGTGGSPNPFYEQYF.

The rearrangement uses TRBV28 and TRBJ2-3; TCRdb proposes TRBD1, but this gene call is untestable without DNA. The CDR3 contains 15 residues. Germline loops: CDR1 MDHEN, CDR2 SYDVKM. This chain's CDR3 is CASSSFRGTTDTQYF.

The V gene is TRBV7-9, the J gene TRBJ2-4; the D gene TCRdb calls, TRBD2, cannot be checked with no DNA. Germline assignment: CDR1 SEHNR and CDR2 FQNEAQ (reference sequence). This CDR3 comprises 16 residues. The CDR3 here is CASSFTSALAKNIQYF.

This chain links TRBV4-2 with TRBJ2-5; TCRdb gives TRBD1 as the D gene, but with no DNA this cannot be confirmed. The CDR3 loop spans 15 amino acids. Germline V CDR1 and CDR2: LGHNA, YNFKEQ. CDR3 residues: CASSQDVTGPETQYF.

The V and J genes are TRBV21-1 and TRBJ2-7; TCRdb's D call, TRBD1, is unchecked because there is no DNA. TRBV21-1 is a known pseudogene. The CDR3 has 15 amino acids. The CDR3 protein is CASSRRDQSSYEQYF.

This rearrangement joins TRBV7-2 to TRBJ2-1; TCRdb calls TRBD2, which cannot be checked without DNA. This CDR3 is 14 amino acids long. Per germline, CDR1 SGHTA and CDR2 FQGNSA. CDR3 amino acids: CASSLLDPREGQFF.

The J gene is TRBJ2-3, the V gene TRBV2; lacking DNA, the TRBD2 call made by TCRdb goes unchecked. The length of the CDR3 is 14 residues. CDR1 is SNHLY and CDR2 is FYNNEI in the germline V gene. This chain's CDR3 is CASSDSGGADTQYF.

This CDR3 reads CSVAGGYSYEQYF. V gene TRBV29-1 combines with J gene TRBJ2-7; TCRdb's D call of TRBD1 is untestable without DNA. CDR3 size: 13 residues. Germline loops: CDR1 SQVTM, CDR2 ANQGSEA.

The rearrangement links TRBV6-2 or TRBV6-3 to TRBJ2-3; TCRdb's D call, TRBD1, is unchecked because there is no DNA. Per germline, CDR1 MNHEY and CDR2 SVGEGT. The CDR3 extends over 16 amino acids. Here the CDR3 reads CASSYSTGASTDTQYF.

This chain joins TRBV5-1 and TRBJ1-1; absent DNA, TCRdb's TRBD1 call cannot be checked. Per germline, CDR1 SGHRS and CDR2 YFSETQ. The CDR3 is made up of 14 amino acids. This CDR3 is CASSLDPGQLNAFF. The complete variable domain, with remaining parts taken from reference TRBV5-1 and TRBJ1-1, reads KAGVTQTPRYLIKTRGQQVTLSCSPISGHRSVSWYQQTPGQGLQFLFEYFSETQRNKGNFPGRFSGRQFSNSRSEMNVSTLELGDSALYLCASSLDPGQLNAFFGQGTRLTVV.

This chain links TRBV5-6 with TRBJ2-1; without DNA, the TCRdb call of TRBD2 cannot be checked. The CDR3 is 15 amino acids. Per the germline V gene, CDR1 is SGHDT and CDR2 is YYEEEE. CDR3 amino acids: CASSESGLSPNEQFF.